This T cell receptor beta chain is from a study of blood T cell repertoires in COVID-19. On the study more broadly: Sites across the United States, Italy and Spain contributed samples from acute and convalescent COVID-19.

Enrolled through a virtual design, the participants were between about 18 and 89 years of age and came from fewer than 30 US areas. Participants reported their clinical history, and cohort assignment relied on those reports. Clones were sequenced by immunoSEQ multiplex PCR, and TCRdb holds only the in-frame ones, with some missing. There are a few hundred thousand clones in the sample; approximately 88% occur only once, and 2% to 3% lies in the top ten. Per germline, CDR1 SGHTA and CDR2 FQGNSA. The CDR3 is 17 amino acids. The V segment lost 4 bases and the J segment 0 bases; nucleotides outside the gene matches: 6.

The source of this sequence is a woman between 40 and 55 years old with acute COVID-19. The material sequenced was PBMCs or T cells enriched from blood (not recorded which). V is TRBV7-2 and J is TRBJ1-5, with 10 bases identical to TRBD1. CDR3 amino acids: CASSWTGGYYSNQPQHF. In nucleotides, the CDR3 is TGTGCCAGCAGCTGGACAGGGGGATATTATAGCAATCAGCCCCAGCATTTT.